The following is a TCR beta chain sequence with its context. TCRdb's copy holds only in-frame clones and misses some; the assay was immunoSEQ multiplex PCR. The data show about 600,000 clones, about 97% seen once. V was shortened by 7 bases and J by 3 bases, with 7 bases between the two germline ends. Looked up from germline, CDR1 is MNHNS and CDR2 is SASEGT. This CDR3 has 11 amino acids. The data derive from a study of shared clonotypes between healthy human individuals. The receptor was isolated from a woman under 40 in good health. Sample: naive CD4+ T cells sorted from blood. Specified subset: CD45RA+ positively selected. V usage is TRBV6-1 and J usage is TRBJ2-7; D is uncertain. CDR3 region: CASIDNYEQYF. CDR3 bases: TGTGCCAGCATTGACAACTACGAGCAGTACTTC.